The sequence of this T cell receptor beta chain was determined in a study of PD-1 blockade in mismatch repair-deficient tumors. Study at large: Patients had some twelve mismatch repair-deficient cancer types, all previously treated and progressing.

Some clones are missing from TCRdb's copy, which holds only in-frame ones; the method was immunoSEQ multiplex PCR. The table shows about 110,000 clones, with around three quarters occurring only once. In germline, CDR1 is MNHEY, CDR2 SMNVEV (reference sequence). The CDR3 is 14 amino acids. V lost 3 bases, J lost 0 bases, and 6 bases lay in between. Findings and caveats of the study: After pembrolizumab, tumor-resident clones rose rapidly, then generally contracted before radiologic responses.

The TCR-sequenced patients were a few responders to pembrolizumab. About this clone: Its antigen is unidentified. Other DNA sequences in the same sample also yield this CDR3.

The input for sequencing was peripheral blood, taken approximately 64 weeks after starting pembrolizumab. This TCR was recovered from an adult with mismatch repair-deficient cancer. J is TRBJ1-5 and V is TRBV27; the D is unclear. CDR3 loop: CASSFGTSNQPQHF. The CDR3 DNA sequence: TGTGCCAGCAGTTTTGGTACTAGCAATCAGCCCCAGCATTTT.